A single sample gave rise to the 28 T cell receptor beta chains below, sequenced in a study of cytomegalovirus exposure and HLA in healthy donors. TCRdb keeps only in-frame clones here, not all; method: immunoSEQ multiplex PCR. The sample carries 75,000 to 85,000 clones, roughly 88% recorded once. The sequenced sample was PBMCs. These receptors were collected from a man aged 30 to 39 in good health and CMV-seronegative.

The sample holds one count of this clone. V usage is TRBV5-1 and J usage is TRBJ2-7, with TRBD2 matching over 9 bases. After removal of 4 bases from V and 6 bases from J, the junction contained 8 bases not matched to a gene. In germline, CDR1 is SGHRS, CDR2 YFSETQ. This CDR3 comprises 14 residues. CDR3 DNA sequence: TGCGCCAGCAGCCATCCGGGACTAGCAAGCGAGCAGTACTTC. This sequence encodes CASSHPGLASEQYF.

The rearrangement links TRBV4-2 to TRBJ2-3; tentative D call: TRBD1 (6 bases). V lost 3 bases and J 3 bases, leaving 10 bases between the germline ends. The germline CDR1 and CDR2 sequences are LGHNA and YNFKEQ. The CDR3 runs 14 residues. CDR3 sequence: CASSQPTGTDTQYF. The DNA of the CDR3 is TGTGCCAGCAGCCAGCCCACAGGGACAGATACGCAGTATTTT.

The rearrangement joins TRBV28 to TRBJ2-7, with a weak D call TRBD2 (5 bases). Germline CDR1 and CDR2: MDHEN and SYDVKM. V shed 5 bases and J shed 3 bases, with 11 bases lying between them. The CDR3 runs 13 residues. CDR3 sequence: CASSSDGNYEQYF. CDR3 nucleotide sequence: TGTGCCAGCAGTAGTGACGGGAACTACGAGCAGTACTTC.

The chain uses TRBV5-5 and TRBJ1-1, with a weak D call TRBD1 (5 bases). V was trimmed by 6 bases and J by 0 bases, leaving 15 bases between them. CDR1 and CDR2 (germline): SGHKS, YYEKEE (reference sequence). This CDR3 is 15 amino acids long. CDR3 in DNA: TGTGCCAGCAACTGGGGTGACAGAGTGAACACTGAAGCTTTCTTT. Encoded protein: CASNWGDRVNTEAFF.

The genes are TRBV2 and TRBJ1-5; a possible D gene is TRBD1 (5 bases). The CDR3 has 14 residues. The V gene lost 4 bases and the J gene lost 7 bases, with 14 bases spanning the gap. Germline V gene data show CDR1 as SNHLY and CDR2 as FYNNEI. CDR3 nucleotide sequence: TGTGCCAGCAGTGCGAGTCAGGGTATACAGCCCCAGCATTTT. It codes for CASSASQGIQPQHF. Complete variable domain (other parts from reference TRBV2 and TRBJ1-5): EPEVTQTPSHQVTQMGQEVILRCVPISNHLYFYWYRQILGQKVEFLVSFYNNEISEKSEIFDDQFSVERPDGSNFTLKIRSTKLEDSAMYFCASSASQGIQPQHFGDGTRLSIL.

Here the CDR3 reads CASSSAAVGNTEAFF. The CDR3 DNA is TGTGCCAGCAGTTCAGCCGCGGTGGGGAACACTGAAGCTTTCTTT. This chain joins TRBV27 and TRBJ1-1; no clear D. Germline-derived CDR1 and CDR2 are MNHEY and SMNVEV (reference sequence). The length of the CDR3 is 15 residues. V lost 4 bases, J lost 1 base, and 13 bases lay in between.

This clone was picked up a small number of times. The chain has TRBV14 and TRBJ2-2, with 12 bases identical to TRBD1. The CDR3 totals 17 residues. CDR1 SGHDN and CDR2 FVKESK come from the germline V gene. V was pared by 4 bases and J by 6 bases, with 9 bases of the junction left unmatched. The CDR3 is CASSLGQGAYVAGELFF. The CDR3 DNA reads TGTGCCAGCAGCCTGGGACAGGGGGCGTATGTAGCCGGGGAGCTGTTTTTT.

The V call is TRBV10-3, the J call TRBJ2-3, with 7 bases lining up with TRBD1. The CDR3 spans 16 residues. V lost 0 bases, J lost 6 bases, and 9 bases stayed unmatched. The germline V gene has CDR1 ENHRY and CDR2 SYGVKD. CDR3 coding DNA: TGTGCCATCAGTGAGTCGAATAGGGGGCAAGCCGATACGCAGTATTTT. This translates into CAISESNRGQADTQYF.

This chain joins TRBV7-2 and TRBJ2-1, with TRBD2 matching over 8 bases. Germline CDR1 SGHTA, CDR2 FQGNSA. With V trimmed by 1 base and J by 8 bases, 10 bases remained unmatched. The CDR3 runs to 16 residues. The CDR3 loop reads CASSLGVKGLGHEQFF. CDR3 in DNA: TGTGCCAGCAGCTTAGGCGTTAAGGGACTAGGACATGAGCAGTTCTTC.

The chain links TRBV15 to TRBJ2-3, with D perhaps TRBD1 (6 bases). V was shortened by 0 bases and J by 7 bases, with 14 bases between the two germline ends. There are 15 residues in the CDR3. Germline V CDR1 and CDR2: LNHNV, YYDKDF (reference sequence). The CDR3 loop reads CATSRDLQGPHTQYF. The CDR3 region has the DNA TGTGCCACCAGCAGAGATCTTCAGGGGCCGCATACGCAGTATTTT.

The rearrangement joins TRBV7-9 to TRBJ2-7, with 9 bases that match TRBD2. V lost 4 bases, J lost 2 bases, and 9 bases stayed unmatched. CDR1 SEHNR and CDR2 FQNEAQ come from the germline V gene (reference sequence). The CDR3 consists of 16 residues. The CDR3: CASSSPGREGTYEQYF. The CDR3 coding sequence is TGTGCCAGCAGCTCTCCGGGGCGGGAGGGAACCTACGAGCAGTACTTC.

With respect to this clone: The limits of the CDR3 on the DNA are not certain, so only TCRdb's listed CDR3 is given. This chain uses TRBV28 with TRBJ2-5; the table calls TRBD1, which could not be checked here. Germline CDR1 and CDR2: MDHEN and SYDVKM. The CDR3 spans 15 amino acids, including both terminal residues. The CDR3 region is CASSSSGQGGETQYF.

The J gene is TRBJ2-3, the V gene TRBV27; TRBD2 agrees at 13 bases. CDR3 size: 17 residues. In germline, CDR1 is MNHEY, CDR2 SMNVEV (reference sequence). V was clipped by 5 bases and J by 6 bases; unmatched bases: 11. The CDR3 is CASSALAGGPVIDTQYF. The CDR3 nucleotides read TGTGCCAGCAGTGCACTAGCGGGGGGGCCTGTTATTGATACGCAGTATTTT.

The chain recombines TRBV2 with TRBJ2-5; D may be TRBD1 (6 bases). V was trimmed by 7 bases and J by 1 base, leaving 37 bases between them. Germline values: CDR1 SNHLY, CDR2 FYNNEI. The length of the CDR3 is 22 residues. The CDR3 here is CASINISRRKQSGVFGQETQYF. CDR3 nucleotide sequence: TGTGCCAGCATAAACATCAGCCGCAGGAAGCAGTCAGGGGTGTTTGGCCAAGAGACCCAGTACTTC. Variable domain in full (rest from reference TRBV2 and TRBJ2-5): EPEVTQTPSHQVTQMGQEVILRCVPISNHLYFYWYRQILGQKVEFLVSFYNNEISEKSEIFDDQFSVERPDGSNFTLKIRSTKLEDSAMYFCASINISRRKQSGVFGQETQYFGPGTRLLVL.

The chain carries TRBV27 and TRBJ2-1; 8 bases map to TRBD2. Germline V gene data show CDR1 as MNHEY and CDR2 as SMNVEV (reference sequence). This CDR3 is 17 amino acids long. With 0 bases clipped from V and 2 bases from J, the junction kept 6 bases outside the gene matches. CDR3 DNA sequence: TGTGCCAGCAGTTTATCGAACCCACTAGCGGCCTACAATGAGCAGTTCTTC. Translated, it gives CASSLSNPLAAYNEQFF.

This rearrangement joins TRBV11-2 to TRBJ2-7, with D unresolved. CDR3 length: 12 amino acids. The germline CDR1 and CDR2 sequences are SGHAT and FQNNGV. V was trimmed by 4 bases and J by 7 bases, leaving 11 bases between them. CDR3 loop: CASSSTVLEQYF. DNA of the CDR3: TGTGCCAGCAGCTCCACGGTGTTAGAGCAGTACTTC.

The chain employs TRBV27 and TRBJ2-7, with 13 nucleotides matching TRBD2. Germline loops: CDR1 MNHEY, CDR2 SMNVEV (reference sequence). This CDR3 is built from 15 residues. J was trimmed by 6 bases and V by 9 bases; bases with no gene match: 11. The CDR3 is CASNRAGLAGSEQYF. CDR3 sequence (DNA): TGTGCCAGTAACCGGGCGGGACTAGCGGGATCCGAGCAGTACTTC.

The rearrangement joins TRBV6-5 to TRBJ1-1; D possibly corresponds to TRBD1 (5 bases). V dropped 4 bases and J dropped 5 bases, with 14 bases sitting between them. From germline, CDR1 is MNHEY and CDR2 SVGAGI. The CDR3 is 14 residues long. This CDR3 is CASSWDSPGTEAFF. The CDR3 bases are TGTGCCAGCAGTTGGGACTCCCCTGGGACTGAAGCTTTCTTT.

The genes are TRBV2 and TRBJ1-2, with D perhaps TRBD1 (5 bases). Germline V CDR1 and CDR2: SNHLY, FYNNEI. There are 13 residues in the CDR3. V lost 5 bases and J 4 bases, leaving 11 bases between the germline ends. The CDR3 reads CASSNRPTYGYTF. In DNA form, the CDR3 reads TGTGCCAGCAGTAACAGGCCGACCTATGGCTACACCTTC.

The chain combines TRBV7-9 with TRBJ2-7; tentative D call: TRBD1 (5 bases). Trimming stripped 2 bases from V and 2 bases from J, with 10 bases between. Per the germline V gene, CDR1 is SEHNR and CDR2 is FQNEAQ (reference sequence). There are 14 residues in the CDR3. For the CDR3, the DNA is TGTGCCAGCAGCTTAAGGGGAACGCCCTACGAGCAGTACTTC. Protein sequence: CASSLRGTPYEQYF. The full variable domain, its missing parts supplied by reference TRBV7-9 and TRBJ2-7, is DTGVSQNPRHKITKRGQNVTFRCDPISEHNRLYWYRQTLGQGPEFLTYFQNEAQLEKSRLLSDRFSAERPKGSFSTLEIQRTEQGDSAMYLCASSLRGTPYEQYFGPGTRLTVT.

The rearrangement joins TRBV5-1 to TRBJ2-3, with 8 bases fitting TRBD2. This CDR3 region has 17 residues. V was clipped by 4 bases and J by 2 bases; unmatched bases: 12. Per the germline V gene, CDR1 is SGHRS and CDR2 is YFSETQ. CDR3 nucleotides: TGCGCCAGCAGCCCCCCCATAAGCGGGGGTCACACAGATACGCAGTATTTT. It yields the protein CASSPPISGGHTDTQYF. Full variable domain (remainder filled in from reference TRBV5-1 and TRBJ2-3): KAGVTQTPRYLIKTRGQQVTLSCSPISGHRSVSWYQQTPGQGLQFLFEYFSETQRNKGNFPGRFSGRQFSNSRSEMNVSTLELGDSALYLCASSPPISGGHTDTQYFGPGTRLTVL.

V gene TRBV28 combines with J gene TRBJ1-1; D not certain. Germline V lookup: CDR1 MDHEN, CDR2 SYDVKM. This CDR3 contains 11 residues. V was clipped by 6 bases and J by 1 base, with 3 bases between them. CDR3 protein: CASRANTEAFF. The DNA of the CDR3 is TGTGCCAGCAGGGCGAACACTGAAGCTTTCTTT.

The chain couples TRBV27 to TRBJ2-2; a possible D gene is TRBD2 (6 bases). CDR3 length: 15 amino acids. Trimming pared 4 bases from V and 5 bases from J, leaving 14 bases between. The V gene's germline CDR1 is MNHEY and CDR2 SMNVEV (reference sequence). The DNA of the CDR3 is TGTGCCAGCAGTTGGGGCGGGACCGGGACCGGGGAGCTGTTTTTT. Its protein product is CASSWGGTGTGELFF.

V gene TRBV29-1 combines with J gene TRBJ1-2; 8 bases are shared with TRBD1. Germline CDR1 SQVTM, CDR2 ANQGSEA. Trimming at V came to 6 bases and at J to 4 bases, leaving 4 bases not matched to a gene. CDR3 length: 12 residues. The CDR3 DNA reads TGCAGCGTGAACAGGGGGACCTATGGCTACACCTTC. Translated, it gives CSVNRGTYGYTF.

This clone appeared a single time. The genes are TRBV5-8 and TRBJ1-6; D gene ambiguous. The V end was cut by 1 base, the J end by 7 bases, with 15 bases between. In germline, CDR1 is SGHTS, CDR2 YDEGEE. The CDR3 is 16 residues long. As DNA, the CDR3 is TGTGCCAGCAGCTTGTTGCGGGGTGTAGGGAATTCACCCCTCCACTTT. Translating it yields CASSLLRGVGNSPLHF. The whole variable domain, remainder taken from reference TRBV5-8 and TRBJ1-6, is EAGVTQSPTHLIKTRGQQATLRCSPISGHTSVYWYQQALGLGLQFLLWYDEGEERNRGNFPPRFSGRQFPNYSSELNVNALELEDSALYLCASSLLRGVGNSPLHFGNGTRLTVT.

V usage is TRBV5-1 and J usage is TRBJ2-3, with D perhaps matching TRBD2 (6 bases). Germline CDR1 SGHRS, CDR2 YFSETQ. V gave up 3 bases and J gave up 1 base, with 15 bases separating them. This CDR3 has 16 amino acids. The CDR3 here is CASSSETLAGTDTQYF. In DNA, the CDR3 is TGCGCCAGCAGCTCCGAGACTTTAGCGGGCACAGATACGCAGTATTTT.

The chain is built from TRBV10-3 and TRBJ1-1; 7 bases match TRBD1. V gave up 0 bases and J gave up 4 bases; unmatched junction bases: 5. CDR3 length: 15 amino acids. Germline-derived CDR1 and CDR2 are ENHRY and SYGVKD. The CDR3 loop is CAISESGQLATEAFF. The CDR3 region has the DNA TGTGCCATCAGTGAGTCGGGACAGCTTGCCACTGAAGCTTTCTTT.

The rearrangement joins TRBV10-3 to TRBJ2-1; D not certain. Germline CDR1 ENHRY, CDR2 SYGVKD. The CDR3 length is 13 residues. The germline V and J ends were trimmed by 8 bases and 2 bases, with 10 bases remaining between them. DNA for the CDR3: TGTGCCATCTCAGGTACGGCCTACAATGAGCAGTTCTTC. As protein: CAISGTAYNEQFF.